This T cell receptor beta chain came from a study of blood T cell repertoires in COVID-19. Study as a whole: Acute and convalescent COVID-19 samples came from the United States, Italy and Spain.

Using immunoSEQ multiplex PCR, the repertoire was profiled, and TCRdb retains in-frame clones only, with some absent. The repertoire holds around 240,000 clones, 70% to 85% seen once, with under 2% in the top ten. CDR3 length: 14 amino acids. Germline-derived CDR1 and CDR2 are SGHRS and YFSETQ. V was clipped by 3 bases and J by 1 base, with 10 bases between them. The sequenced material came from peripheral blood. This chain connects TRBV5-1 to TRBJ2-5; no reliable D call. This sequence originates from a woman aged 80 or older with acute or convalescent COVID-19. CDR3 sequence: CASSYTDVQETQYF. CDR3 bases: TGCGCCAGCAGCTATACAGACGTCCAAGAGACCCAGTACTTC.